The rows below give T cell receptor beta chains drawn from one sample of a study of blood T cell repertoires in COVID-19. Generated by immunoSEQ multiplex PCR, the TCRdb table keeps only in-frame clones and is missing some. The sample includes about 190,000 clones, 75% to 95% seen only once; the top ten take roughly 0.56%. The sequencing sample was made of peripheral blood. The receptor set was obtained from a man in his forties or fifties with acute or convalescent COVID-19. CDR3s include the opening cysteine and the closing phenylalanine or tryptophan. The D gene is left open where the match is weak. The listing skips clone size in some rows; elsewhere it reads once, few, many or a size class.

clone size	V gene	J gene	D gene	CDR3 protein	CDR3 DNA
NA	TRBV27	TRBJ1-3	NA	CASSHRVGNTIYF	TGTGCCAGCAGCCACAGGGTTGGAAACACCATATATTTT
NA	TRBV10-2	TRBJ2-1	TRBD2	CATPLLAGGRNEQFF	TGCGCCACCCCCCTACTAGCGGGGGGACGCAATGAGCAGTTCTTC
NA	TRBV9	TRBJ2-1	TRBD2	CASSVAVPSGIYNEQFF	TGTGCCAGCAGCGTAGCTGTTCCTAGCGGGATATACAATGAGCAGTTCTTC
NA	TRBV9	TRBJ2-5	TRBD2	CASSDRTSGRETQYF	TGTGCCAGCAGTGACAGGACTAGCGGGAGAGAGACCCAGTACTTC
NA	TRBV2	TRBJ1-1	NA	CAGRGFMNTEAFF	TGTGCGGGGCGTGGGTTTATGAACACTGAAGCTTTCTTT
few	TRBV7-2	TRBJ1-2	NA	CASSFKTGANYGYTF	TGTGCCAGCAGCTTTAAGACAGGTGCTAACTATGGCTACACCTTC
NA	TRBV15	TRBJ1-4	TRBD1	CATSKDRGVDEKLFF	TGTGCCACCAGCAAGGACAGGGGGGTAGACGAAAAACTGTTTTTT
once	TRBV6-2/TRBV6-3	TRBJ1-3	NA	CASSYSRGGGNTIYF	TGTGCCAGCAGTTACTCCCGGGGAGGTGGAAACACCATATATTTT
NA	TRBV9	TRBJ1-4	TRBD1	CASSVGTGRKLFF	TGTGCCAGCAGCGTAGGGACAGGGCGAAAACTGTTTTTT
NA	TRBV18	TRBJ1-4	NA	CASSQLLTGSATNEKLFF	TGTGCCAGCTCACAACTATTGACGGGATCGGCGACTAATGAAAAACTGTTTTTT
NA	TRBV14	TRBJ2-2	TRBD2	CASSQYLAGVIGELFF	TGTGCCAGCAGCCAATACCTAGCGGGAGTTATCGGGGAGCTGTTTTTT
NA	TRBV27	TRBJ1-5	TRBD1	CASSLLGTGVVGQPQHF	TGTGCCAGCAGTTTATTAGGGACAGGGGTGGTAGGTCAGCCCCAGCATTTT
NA	TRBV27	TRBJ2-3	NA	CASSPLAGRTDTQYF	TGTGCCAGCAGTCCCTTGGCGGGCCGCACAGATACGCAGTATTTT
NA	TRBV5-4	TRBJ2-1	TRBD2	CASSGGGTSGSYNEQFF	TGTGCCAGCAGCGGGGGAGGAACTAGCGGATCCTACAATGAGCAGTTCTTC
NA	TRBV5-1	TRBJ1-5	TRBD1	CASSSDPLQGSNQPQHF	TGCGCCAGCAGCTCCGACCCCCTACAGGGGAGCAATCAGCCCCAGCATTTT
NA	TRBV20-1	TRBJ2-1	NA	CSAKGGHEQFF	TGCAGTGCTAAGGGAGGTCATGAGCAGTTCTTC
NA	TRBV7-2	TRBJ2-1	TRBD2	CASSLNSGSRGNEQFF	TGTGCCAGCAGCTTAAATAGCGGGAGTAGGGGCAATGAGCAGTTCTTC
NA	TRBV2	TRBJ1-1	NA	CASSARRDTEAFF	TGTGCCAGCAGTGCTCGGAGGGACACTGAAGCTTTCTTT
NA	TRBV7-6	TRBJ2-1	TRBD1	CASSLEGAGEQFF	TGTGCCAGCAGCTTAGAGGGGGCTGGTGAGCAGTTCTTC
few	TRBV9	TRBJ1-4	NA	CASSSGTTNEKLFF	TGTGCCAGCTCCTCAGGGACAACTAATGAAAAACTGTTTTTT
NA	TRBV19	TRBJ2-3	NA	CASSPGTRTDTQYF	TGTGCCAGTAGTCCCGGGACTCGCACAGATACGCAGTATTTT
once	TRBV19	TRBJ1-5	TRBD1	CASSIVPARTGLSNQPQHF	TGTGCCAGTAGTATAGTACCGGCGCGGACAGGGCTGAGCAATCAGCCCCAGCATTTT
NA	TRBV27	TRBJ1-1	NA	CASSLDSLTEAFF	TGTGCCAGCAGTTTAGACAGCCTCACTGAAGCTTTCTTT